This T cell receptor beta chain appears in the sequencing data of a study of blood T cell repertoires in COVID-19. As for the study in general: The United States, Italy and Spain were the sources of the acute and convalescent COVID-19 samples. The cDNA or gDNA used as material had been derived from T cells, B-cell-depleted T cells, or PBMCs.

Original analysis: Counts of nucleated cells, estimated from reference gene primer amplification, were obtained. Sequenced by immunoSEQ multiplex PCR; TCRdb stores in-frame clones only, minus some. V, J and clone size derive from that table, while D and trimming were established from the DNA sequence. In the table there are about 83,000 clones, about nine tenths of which are singletons. The length of the CDR3 is 13 residues. Germline V gene sequence: CDR1 MGHDK, CDR2 SYGVNS. Germline trimming cut 6 bases from V and 10 bases from J; bases unmatched to any gene: 8. The TCR sequence derives from a woman aged 50 to 60 with active or convalescent COVID-19. The rearrangement joins TRBV25-1 to TRBJ1-4; 7 nucleotides line up with TRBD1. Material for sequencing was peripheral blood. CDR3 nucleotide sequence: TGTGCCAGCAGACCAACAGGGGCGGGAAAACTGTTTTTT. Its protein product is CASRPTGAGKLFF. Full variable domain (rest looked up from reference TRBV25-1 and TRBJ1-4): EADIYQTPRYLVIGTGKKITLECSQTMGHDKMYWYQQDPGMELHLIHYSYGVNSTEKGDLSSESTVSRIRTEHFPLTLESARPSHTSQYLCASRPTGAGKLFFGSGTQLSVL.